The rows below give T cell receptor beta chains drawn from one sample of a study of vaccination and CD4 T cells after COVID-19. Antigens for these TCRs are unknown. Each CDR3 protein is one row after TCRdb ran MiXCR on the PCR reads. The sample carries approximately 16,000 distinct CDR3 sequences, 65% to 75% recorded once. The sequencing input was CD4+ T cells from blood, cultured in vitro. The receptors were gathered from a human donor who had recovered from COVID-19. Each CDR3 is given with its conserved first and last residue. Each record gives: CDR3 length, clone size, V gene, J gene, D gene, CDR3 DNA, CDR3 protein. The D gene is left open where the match is weak. Some rows mark clone size as missing; the rest say once, few, many or name a class of expanded clone.

>14|NA|TRBV6-2/TRBV6-3|TRBJ2-7|NA
TGTGCCAGCAGACTCGAGGGTCTGACCTACGAGCAGTACTTC
CASRLEGLTYEQYF
>15|NA|TRBV11-3|TRBJ2-3|NA
TGTGCCAGCAGCTCATCAAAAACTAGCACAGATACGCAGTATTTT
CASSSSKTSTDTQYF
>14|NA|TRBV9|TRBJ1-5|NA
TGTGCCAGCAGCCTAGACGGGTACAATCAGCCCCAGCATTTT
CASSLDGYNQPQHF
>15|few|TRBV7-6|TRBJ1-5|TRBD1
TGTGCCAGCAGCTCCAACAGGGGTGGCAATCAGCCCCAGCATTTT
CASSSNRGGNQPQHF
>11|NA|TRBV27|TRBJ1-2|NA
TGTGCCAGCTGCTGGAACTATGGCTACACCTTC
CASCWNYGYTF
>13|NA|TRBV19|TRBJ2-1|NA
TGTGCCAGTAGTATAATAGGGATTCCTGAGCAGTTCTTC
CASSIIGIPEQFF
>14|once|TRBV27|TRBJ1-3|NA
TGTGCCAGCCGCCCAGGAGCCTCTGGAAACACCATATATTTT
CASRPGASGNTIYF
>15|NA|TRBV19|TRBJ1-2|NA
TGTGCCAGTAGTATAGATCGGGTCGGATGGTCTGGCTACACCTTC
CASSIDRVGWSGYTF
>14|NA|TRBV20-1|TRBJ2-3|TRBD1
TGCAGTGCTACCGGACAGGCTGGCACAGATACGCAGTATTTT
CSATGQAGTDTQYF
>16|NA|TRBV10-3|TRBJ2-1|TRBD2
TGTGCCATCAGTGAGGTGACTAGCGGTCCATACAATGAGCAGTTCTTC
CAISEVTSGPYNEQFF
>15|NA|TRBV18|TRBJ2-7|TRBD2
TGTGCCAGCTCACCACCTTCCGGGAGGGGGAACGAGCAGTACTTC
CASSPPSGRGNEQYF
>16|NA|TRBV15|TRBJ1-5|NA
TGTGCCACCACCCGGGCAGGGGATTATAGCAATCAGCCCCAGCATTTT
CATTRAGDYSNQPQHF
>13|NA|TRBV7-2|TRBJ2-2|NA
TGTGCCAACAGCCTCCATGGCCTCGGGGAGCTGTTTTTT
CANSLHGLGELFF
>16|few|TRBV2|TRBJ2-3|NA
TGTGCCAGCAGTGGAGGTCTGGGGGAGGCGACAGATACGCAGTATTTT
CASSGGLGEATDTQYF
>17|few|TRBV7-6|TRBJ2-6|TRBD2
TGTGCCAGCAGCTTAGTGAGCGGGAGAACTGGGGCCAACGTCCTGACTTTC
CASSLVSGRTGANVLTF